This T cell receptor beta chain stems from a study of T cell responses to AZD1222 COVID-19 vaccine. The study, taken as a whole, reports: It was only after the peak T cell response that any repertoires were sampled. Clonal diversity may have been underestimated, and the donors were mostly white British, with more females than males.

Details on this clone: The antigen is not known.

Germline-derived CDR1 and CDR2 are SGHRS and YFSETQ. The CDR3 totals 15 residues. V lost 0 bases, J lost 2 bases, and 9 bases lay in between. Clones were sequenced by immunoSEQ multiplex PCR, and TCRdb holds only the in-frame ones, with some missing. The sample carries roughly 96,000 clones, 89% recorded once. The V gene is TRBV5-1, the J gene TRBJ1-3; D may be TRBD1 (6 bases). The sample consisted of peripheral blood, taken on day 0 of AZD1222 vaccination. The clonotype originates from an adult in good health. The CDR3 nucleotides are TGCGCCAGCAGCTTGGAAGGGGGAACTGGAAACACCATATATTTT. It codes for CASSLEGGTGNTIYF.